The rows below give T cell receptor beta chains drawn from one sample of a study of control samples from healthy donors and cancer patients. This table comes from immunoSEQ multiplex PCR, and its TCRdb copy is limited to in-frame clones, with some not included. The sample includes around 68,000 clones, 65% to 85% of them seen just once. What was sequenced was blood. The receptors shown here come from a man in his sixties in good health. Each CDR3 is given with its conserved first and last residue. A D gene is named only where the DNA matches it firmly. A clone size is listed for some rows: how often the clone was seen (once, few, many), or a class if it is expanded.

J,size,D,V,CDR3,DNA
TRBJ2-4,NA,NA,TRBV18,CASSPPSGVAKNIQYF,TGTGCCAGCTCACCACCTTCAGGGGTAGCCAAAAACATTCAGTACTTC
TRBJ1-5,NA,NA,TRBV10-3,CAISELSLDNSNQPQHF,TGTGCCATCAGTGAGCTATCTTTGGACAATAGCAATCAGCCCCAGCATTTT
TRBJ2-1,once,TRBD2,TRBV9,CASSGGRNDEQFF,TGTGCCAGCAGTGGCGGGAGGAACGATGAGCAGTTCTTC
TRBJ2-1,NA,NA,TRBV19,CASSIDPVAKQFF,TGTGCCAGTAGTATAGATCCGGTGGCGAAGCAGTTCTTC
TRBJ1-1,NA,NA,TRBV2,CASSDGGWFTEAFF,TGTGCCAGCAGTGATGGGGGGTGGTTCACTGAAGCTTTCTTT
TRBJ1-6,NA,TRBD1,TRBV18,CASSGTGYYSPLHF,TGTGCCAGCTCAGGGACAGGGTATTATTCACCCCTCCACTTT
TRBJ2-3,NA,NA,TRBV28,CASSAGNTDTQYF,TGTGCCAGCTCGGCGGGAAACACAGATACGCAGTATTTT
TRBJ1-6,NA,NA,TRBV27,CASRLLGDRALHF,TGTGCCAGCAGATTACTCGGAGATAGGGCCCTCCACTTT
TRBJ2-5,NA,NA,TRBV9,CASSATLEGETQYF,TGTGCCAGCAGCGCAACGCTCGAGGGAGAGACCCAGTACTTC
TRBJ1-5,NA,TRBD1,TRBV20-1,CSASNAGQGDQPQHF,TGCAGTGCTAGTAACGCGGGACAGGGAGATCAGCCCCAGCATTTT
TRBJ1-2,NA,NA,TRBV7-2,CASSLEVYGYTF,TGTGCCAGCAGCTTAGAGGTTTACGGCTACACCTTC
TRBJ2-1,NA,TRBD2,TRBV7-8,CASSLALTSGSYEQFF,TGTGCCAGCAGCTTAGCGTTAACTAGCGGGAGCTATGAGCAGTTCTTC
TRBJ1-2,NA,TRBD1,TRBV6-6,CASRPTGGGYGYTF,TGTGCCAGCAGACCGACAGGGGGCGGCTATGGCTACACCTTC
TRBJ2-6,NA,NA,TRBV27,CASTPLSGANVLTF,TGTGCCAGCACCCCACTCTCCGGGGCCAACGTCCTGACTTTC
TRBJ1-1,NA,NA,TRBV5-5,CASSLGARAVNTEAFF,TGTGCCAGCAGCTTGGGAGCAAGGGCGGTGAACACTGAAGCTTTCTTT
TRBJ2-7,NA,NA,TRBV7-6,CASSRGRNSGDEQYF,TGTGCCAGCAGTAGGGGGAGGAACTCCGGCGACGAGCAGTACTTC
TRBJ1-2,NA,NA,TRBV7-9,CASSLGAGTAYGYTF,TGTGCCAGCAGCTTAGGGGCAGGGACGGCGTATGGCTACACCTTC
TRBJ1-5,NA,NA,TRBV27,CASSAGAVGNQPQHF,TGTGCCAGCAGTGCGGGGGCGGTTGGCAATCAGCCCCAGCATTTT
TRBJ2-5,NA,NA,TRBV20-1,CSVSTGTGLHLQETQYF,TGCAGTGTTAGTACGGGTACGGGACTCCACCTCCAAGAGACCCAGTACTTC
TRBJ2-1,NA,NA,TRBV18,CASSPQPGETEQFF,TGTGCCAGCTCACCACAGCCAGGGGAAACTGAGCAGTTCTTC
TRBJ1-1,NA,NA,TRBV5-4,CASSLGRVSNTEAFF,TGTGCCAGCAGCCTTGGTAGGGTCTCGAACACTGAAGCTTTCTTT
TRBJ1-3,NA,TRBD1,TRBV28,CASSKQGARGNTIYF,TGTGCCAGCAGCAAACAGGGGGCGCGGGGAAACACCATATATTTT
TRBJ2-7,NA,NA,TRBV11-2,CASSRRAREQYF,TGTGCCAGCAGCCGAAGAGCTCGCGAGCAGTACTTC
TRBJ2-3,NA,NA,TRBV3-1/TRBV3-2,CASSQDWRYTDTQYF,TGTGCCAGCAGCCAAGACTGGCGGTACACAGATACGCAGTATTTT
TRBJ2-7,few,NA,TRBV16,CASSPRVPPPHEQYF,TGTGCCAGCAGCCCAAGGGTTCCCCCCCCTCACGAGCAGTACTTC
TRBJ2-5,NA,NA,TRBV7-8,CASSRMRAWGQQETQYF,TGTGCCAGCAGCCGTATGAGAGCGTGGGGCCAGCAAGAGACCCAGTACTTC
TRBJ2-1,NA,TRBD1,TRBV7-8,CASSLGGQGYNEQFF,TGTGCCAGCAGCTTAGGGGGACAGGGGTACAATGAGCAGTTCTTC
TRBJ2-1,NA,TRBD2,TRBV19,CASSIGTRSYNEQFF,TGTGCCAGTAGTATTGGGACTAGATCCTACAATGAGCAGTTCTTC
TRBJ2-4,NA,TRBD1,TRBV19,CASSETGGSIQYF,TGTGCCAGTAGTGAAACAGGGGGGAGCATTCAGTACTTC
TRBJ2-2,NA,NA,TRBV4-3,CASSQGWREGTGELFF,TGCGCCAGCAGCCAAGGCTGGAGGGAAGGCACCGGGGAGCTGTTTTTT
TRBJ2-3,NA,TRBD2,TRBV9,CASSVGGLAGRDTQYF,TGTGCCAGCAGCGTAGGAGGTCTAGCGGGCCGAGATACGCAGTATTTT